Listed below are T cell receptor beta chains from one sample, sequenced in a study of OX40 agonist ivuxolimab in advanced cancers. Data came from immunoSEQ multiplex PCR; TCRdb stores just in-frame clones and leaves some out. Of tens of thousands of clones detected, about nine tenths appear once; the ten largest clones hold 3.5% to 4%. This sample comprised CD4+ or CD8+ T cells sorted from blood, obtained in a trial of the OX40 agonist ivuxolimab. These receptors all stem from an adult with an advanced solid tumor such as melanoma, head and neck, liver or kidney cancer. Both conserved end residues are part of each CDR3.

J: TRBJ2-7; V: TRBV7-7; CDR3: CASRPGLDFLEQYF
J: TRBJ2-5; V: TRBV5-6; CDR3: CASSLEFAYQETQYF
J: TRBJ2-7; V: TRBV28; CDR3: CASTFFTGSYEQYF
J: TRBJ2-7; V: TRBV4-1; CDR3: CASSLSTGTGVREQYF
J: TRBJ1-2; V: TRBV7-8; CDR3: CASSLQGHGYTF
J: TRBJ1-5; V: TRBV23-1; CDR3: CASLADQPQHF
J: TRBJ2-1; V: TRBV19; CDR3: CASRISGSNNEQFF
J: TRBJ2-1; V: TRBV5-1; CDR3: CASSNQDYNEQFF
J: TRBJ2-1; V: TRBV18; CDR3: CASSPPTRSYNEQFF
J: TRBJ2-7; V: TRBV27; CDR3: CASTQSRVEQYF
J: TRBJ2-7; V: TRBV13; CDR3: CASSLTGVYSYEQYF
J: TRBJ2-2; V: TRBV9; CDR3: CASSSPGTLPDTGELFF
J: TRBJ2-2; V: TRBV4-2; CDR3: CASSPPGLAQNTGELFF
J: TRBJ1-5; V: TRBV6-1; CDR3: CASSEVGGHQPQHF
J: TRBJ2-1; V: TRBV4-3; CDR3: CASSQLLADYNEQFF
J: TRBJ2-1; V: TRBV29-1; CDR3: CSGRPGTIGAGPVSSYNEQFF
J: TRBJ2-5; V: TRBV5-4; CDR3: CASSFSDSQETQYF
J: TRBJ2-3; V: TRBV6-5; CDR3: CASSPTGGTDTQYF
J: TRBJ1-2; V: TRBV23-1; CDR3: CASSQSHLTSYGYTF